This TCR beta chain was sequenced in a study of blood T cells in healthy people across ages. Study results and limitations: Roughly linear age-related decline in beta diversity appeared, significant by age around 40.

J lost 3 bases, V lost 6 bases, and 4 bases had no gene match. Germline V CDR1 and CDR2: LGHNA, YNFKEQ. The CDR3 is 14 amino acids. A sample-barcoded 5' primer and a J-beta primer mix were used in a second PCR of about 7 to 12 cycles. TCRdb passed the 5' RACE reads through MiXCR, listing each CDR3 protein once. The table lists about a million distinct CDR3 sequences, more than 30% of them singletons. On this clonotype: Antigen unknown.

V is TRBV4-2 and J is TRBJ2-2; TRBD1 aligns across 7 bases. The source is a young man in good health. The sample taken for sequencing was blood. The CDR3 sequence is CASRDGTDTGELFF. CDR3 nucleotide sequence: TGTGCCAGCAGAGACGGGACAGACACCGGGGAGCTGTTTTTT.